This T cell receptor (beta chain) stems from a study of T-cell memory formation after mild COVID-19 (dated by TCRdb to the early 2020s). Looking at the study overall: Most TCR sequence clusters were specific to one of the two donors. Longitudinal TCRalpha and TCRbeta repertoire sequencing tracked T-cell clones expanding and contracting after mild COVID-19 in a couple of donors. Two young, previously healthy adult volunteers, one female and one male, were included in the cohort.

PBMCs were isolated by Ficoll-Paque density gradient centrifugation. Results and caveats for the whole study, not just this receptor: SARS-CoV-2 specificity of the second-wave clones peaking on day 37 was not confirmed. Contracting CD4+ clones were found mainly in CM and EM memory subsets, while CD8+ clones were enriched in EMRA. The study included only a couple of mild cases, and larger cohorts that include severe cases with pre-infection samples were judged to be necessary. The detection of some responding clones in pre-infection memory suggests that pre-existing cross-reactive memory T cells joined the SARS-CoV-2 response. Clones contracting from day 15 to 85 had balanced CD4/CD8 phenotypes, while a second wave expanding from day 15 to 37 was biased towards CD4+.

With regard to this clonotype: Its binding antigen is unknown. No base qualities exist here, and no much larger clone lies one base off it.

The cysteine opens and the phenylalanine closes a CDR3 of 16 amino acids. Only the CDR3 DNA stays, 48 bases, in frame from base 1. After removal of 6 bases from V and 4 bases from J, the junction retains 14 bases not matched to a gene. Sequences DFQATT (CDR1) and SNEGSKA (CDR2) are obtained from the germline V gene (reference sequence). Instrument on record: Illumina NovaSeq 6000. TCRalpha and TCRbeta cDNA libraries were built by 5'RACE with constant-segment primers, adding sample barcodes and unique molecular identifiers. Trizol reagent was used to extract RNA from every sample. Library amplification was performed in two PCR steps, and a second sample barcode and Illumina TruSeq adapters were introduced in the second step. Sequencing of the libraries was done on an Illumina NovaSeq, producing 2 x 150 bp paired-end reads. The published analysis was carried out like this. Demultiplexing of reads and collapsing into UMI-guided consensus sequences were performed with migec v1.2.7. Using mixcr v2.1.11, the UMI consensuses were aligned to TRA and TRB V and J templates and assembled into clonotypes. A clonotype was counted as expanded or contracted only when both edgeR and NoisET called the clonotype significant, with the noise models trained on biological replicates. edgeR calls used a false discovery rate-adjusted p below 0.01 and a log2 fold-change threshold of 1. As an exploratory analysis of dynamics, max-normalized trajectories of the 1000 most abundant clonotypes were examined with PCA combined with hierarchical clustering. The CD4 or CD8 phenotype of responding clones was assigned using the separately sequenced CD4+ and CD8+ repertoires. TCRdb reprocessed the public reads (quality trimming at Q25 with fastp, clone calling with MiXCR) and kept in-frame beta chains. Each CDR3 protein appears once, grouped with its most common genes and DNA. In this record, the V and J calls reflect TCRdb's handling and not the investigators' own analysis. The sample table lists about half a million distinct CDR3 sequences, about 20% of them with a count of one. The top ten clones comprise 10% to 15% of the sample.

This chain joins TRBV20-1 to TRBJ2-5; 10 of the junction bases match TRBD1. This TCR came from an adult woman who had mild COVID-19 (a few samples of this study predate the infection). The sample titles of this study are shuffled in the database, so cell type and time point are left out; the donor was told from shared clones. Sequencing was carried out using PBMCs or a T cell subset sorted from them (not recorded which). The bases are TGCAGTGCCACGGCCCGGGACAGGGGATTATCAGAGACCCAGTACTTC. Its translation is CSATARDRGLSETQYF.